The clone carrying this T cell receptor (beta chain) came up a few times. The data derive from a study of blood T cells in healthy people across ages. Primers used in a second PCR of roughly 6 to 11 cycles were a sample-barcoded 5' primer and a J-beta primer mix. In TCRdb, the 5' RACE reads were re-called with MiXCR into one record per CDR3 protein. In the table there are roughly 1,100,000 distinct CDR3 sequences, under 30% of which are singletons. This sample also appeared in a second study, on T cells of mothers and their children. That investigation notes: All donors were healthy and Caucasian; they were a few mothers and their six children.

The TCR comes from a girl aged 2 to 10 in good health. Input material: blood.

The CDR3 loop reads CASSQDAGEQFF. The CDR3 nucleotides read TGTGCCAGCAGCCAAGATGCGGGTGAGCAGTTCTTC. This chain links TRBV4-2 with TRBJ2-1; weak D call: TRBD2 (5 bases). Germline V gene sequence: CDR1 LGHNA, CDR2 YNFKEQ. The CDR3 spans 12 residues. Trimming pared 0 bases from V and 9 bases from J, leaving 6 bases between.